A single sample gave rise to the 25 T cell receptor beta chains below, sequenced in a study of CD8 T cells in ankylosing spondylitis. Notes on the study in general: One TCR beta motif, made up of under ten highly homologous variants, appeared characteristic of ankylosing spondylitis blood.

One entry per CDR3 protein results from TCRdb running MiXCR on the 5' RACE reads. The sample lists around 540,000 distinct CDR3 sequences; roughly 13% were seen once. These receptors' targets are unknown. Sequencing was performed on blood, either unsorted or a sorted T cell fraction (not recorded which). All receptors derive from a male donor with ankylosing spondylitis.

J is TRBJ1-1 and V is TRBV3-1; D is uncertain. V was trimmed by 4 bases and J by 1 base, leaving 7 bases between them. Germline CDR1 is LGHDT and CDR2 is YNNKEL (reference sequence). The CDR3 extends over 13 amino acids. The CDR3 sequence is CASSPSSNTEAFF. CDR3 sequence (DNA): TGTGCCAGCAGCCCCTCATCGAACACTGAAGCTTTCTTT.

The table lists this clonotype with many counts. This rearrangement joins TRBV12-3 or TRBV12-4 to TRBJ2-2; D may be TRBD1 or TRBD2 (5 bases each). The CDR3 is made up of 16 amino acids. V shed 5 bases and J shed 7 bases, with 20 bases lying between them. The CDR3 DNA sequence: TGTGCCAGCAGTGCCAACGCCGGGACCCTTGGCGGGGAGCTGTTTTTT. Its protein product is CASSANAGTLGGELFF.

The chain has TRBV9 and TRBJ1-2, with TRBD1 identical over 7 bases. J gave up 2 bases and V 1 base, and 5 bases lay outside the gene matches. This CDR3 contains 15 residues. In germline, CDR1 is SGDLS, CDR2 YYNGEE. DNA of the CDR3: TGTGCCAGCAGCGTAAATCCGGGACAGAACTATGGCTACACCTTC. This sequence encodes CASSVNPGQNYGYTF.

This clonotype was seen many times. The chain couples TRBV3-1 to TRBJ1-3; D unresolved. CDR3 length: 12 residues. Germline V lookup: CDR1 LGHDT, CDR2 YNNKEL (reference sequence). V was clipped by 4 bases and J by 4 bases, with 5 bases between them. CDR3 bases: TGTGCCAGCAGCCCACAGGGAAACACCATATATTTT. Protein product: CASSPQGNTIYF.

This clonotype has a count of ten or more. The chain joins TRBV12-3 or TRBV12-4 to TRBJ2-2, with TRBD1 as a possible D gene (5 bases). V lost 3 bases to trimming and J lost 7 bases, with 15 bases between them. CDR3 length: 15 amino acids. The CDR3 region is CASSLVQGWFGELFF. The CDR3 DNA follows: TGTGCCAGCAGTTTGGTGCAGGGTTGGTTCGGGGAGCTGTTTTTT.

This clonotype has a count of ten or more. CDR3 in DNA: TGCAGCGTTATTGGGGCATTCGTGTCGGGAGCTGCGGATGAGCAGTTCTTC. Encoded protein: CSVIGAFVSGAADEQFF. The chain combines TRBV29-1 with TRBJ2-1; possibly TRBD2 for D (6 bases). The V gene lost 5 bases and the J gene lost 8 bases, with 28 bases spanning the gap. CDR1 is SQVTM, CDR2 ANQGSEA, per germline. The CDR3 is 17 amino acids.

This clonotype was observed many times. The CDR3 here is CASSFPPSGRALNEQFF. The DNA of the CDR3 is TGTGCCAGCAGTTTCCCGCCGAGCGGGAGGGCCTTAAATGAGCAGTTCTTC. This rearrangement joins TRBV12-3 or TRBV12-4 to TRBJ2-1; 10 bases are shared with TRBD2. The CDR3 is 17 amino acids. V was clipped by 3 bases and J by 7 bases; unmatched bases: 12.

This clonotype has ten or more counts. The chain is built from TRBV11-2 and TRBJ1-1; the D gene is possibly TRBD1 (5 bases). V was cut by 7 bases and J by 1 base, with 10 bases left in between. Germline V lookup: CDR1 SGHAT, CDR2 FQNNGV. CDR3 length equals 13 residues. CDR3 sequence (DNA): TGTGCCAGCACCGGGACGGCGAACACTGAAGCTTTCTTT. Translation: CASTGTANTEAFF.

This clonotype has a count of ten or more. The gene calls are TRBV5-1 and TRBJ2-1; TRBD2 might be the D (5 bases). The V end was cut by 0 bases, the J end by 1 base, with 5 bases between. This CDR3 comprises 14 residues. CDR1 is SGHRS and CDR2 is YFSETQ in the germline V gene. CDR3 nucleotides: TGCGCCAGCAGCTTGGCGGGATCCTACAATGAGCAGTTCTTC. As protein: CASSLAGSYNEQFF. The full variable domain, in which reference TRBV5-1 and TRBJ2-1 provide the parts outside the CDR3, is KAGVTQTPRYLIKTRGQQVTLSCSPISGHRSVSWYQQTPGQGLQFLFEYFSETQRNKGNFPGRFSGRQFSNSRSEMNVSTLELGDSALYLCASSLAGSYNEQFFGPGTRLTVL.

This clonotype turned up a few times. The V and J genes are TRBV24-1 and TRBJ1-1; 9 bases fit TRBD1. Germline trimming cut 6 bases from V and 4 bases from J; bases unmatched to any gene: 8. This CDR3 is built from 15 residues. The germline V gene has CDR1 KGHDR and CDR2 SFDVKD. The CDR3: CATSRGQGRGTEAFF. As DNA, the CDR3 is TGTGCCACCAGTCGCGGACAGGGGAGAGGCACTGAAGCTTTCTTT.

As for this clonotype: Compared with germline, one end of the junction differs, possibly owing to a read error. The J gene is TRBJ1-1, the V gene TRBV11-2, with D unclear. The CDR3 length is 13 residues. In germline, CDR1 is SGHAT, CDR2 FQNNGV. The chain's CDR3 is CASSPTGVTEASF. As DNA, the CDR3 is TGTGCCAGCAGCCCGACGGGTGTTACTGAAGCTTCCTTT.

This clonotype has only a few counts. This could be a read error, since a much larger clone is one nucleotide away. The chain carries TRBV5-1 and TRBJ2-2; possible D gene TRBD1, 6 bases. V was clipped by 3 bases and J by 0 bases, with 9 bases between them. The CDR3 is 15 residues long. Germline V gives CDR1 SGHRS, CDR2 YFSETQ. The CDR3 is CASSSRTANTGELFF. The CDR3 DNA follows: TGCGCCAGCAGCTCCCGGACAGCGAACACCGGGGAGCTGTTTTTT.

The chain uses TRBV20-1 and TRBJ2-7; a weak D match, TRBD2 (5 bases). The CDR3 extends over 15 amino acids. The germline V gene encodes CDR1 DFQATT and CDR2 SNEGSKA (reference sequence). V lost 4 bases and J lost 1, with 17 bases in between. This chain's CDR3 is CSATSRTPGSYEQYV. In DNA, the CDR3 is TGCAGTGCTACCTCTAGAACCCCGGGGTCCTACGAGCAGTACGTC.

This clonotype was detected a few times. The chain is built from TRBV7-2 and TRBJ2-1; D is possibly TRBD1 (6 bases). Germline V gene sequence: CDR1 SGHTA, CDR2 FQGNSA. Trimming left V 1 base short and J 10 bases short, with 11 bases between. This CDR3 has 13 amino acids. As DNA, the CDR3 is TGTGCCAGCAGCTTAGGTAGGCAGGGGGAGCAGTTCTTC. Amino acids: CASSLGRQGEQFF.

The rearrangement joins TRBV5-1 to TRBJ2-5; tentatively, D is TRBD1 or TRBD2 (5 bases each). V was shortened by 0 bases and J by 6 bases, with 6 bases between the two germline ends. The CDR3 sequence is 12 residues long. Germline CDR1 reads SGHRS; CDR2 reads YFSETQ. The CDR3 DNA follows: TGCGCCAGCAGCTTGGGGGGGAAGACCCAGTACTTC. This codes for CASSLGGKTQYF.

This clonotype was counted only a few times. The chain combines TRBV3-1 with TRBJ1-4; perhaps TRBD1 as D (5 bases). V lost 5 bases and J 8 bases, leaving 21 bases between the germline ends. In germline, CDR1 is LGHDT, CDR2 YNNKEL (reference sequence). The CDR3 extends over 16 amino acids. CDR3 amino acids: CASSEGHWGGGEKLFF. DNA for the CDR3: TGTGCCAGCAGCGAAGGTCATTGGGGCGGAGGGGAAAAACTGTTTTTT.

This clonotype came up many times. V usage is TRBV12-3 or TRBV12-4 and J usage is TRBJ2-4; 8 bases match TRBD2. With 7 bases clipped from V and 6 bases from J, the junction kept 5 bases outside the gene matches. The CDR3 has 13 amino acids. The CDR3 region is CASTGGAGNIQYF. The CDR3 nucleotides read TGTGCCAGCACGGGAGGGGCGGGAAACATTCAGTACTTC.

This clonotype came up many times. The chain employs TRBV7-2 and TRBJ1-6; D unclear. CDR3 length equals 12 residues. CDR1 and CDR2 (germline): SGHTA, FQGNSA. Trimming took off 8 bases at V and 9 bases at J, with 11 bases between the two ends. This CDR3 reads CASGQQPSPLHF. CDR3 bases: TGTGCCAGCGGGCAACAGCCTTCACCCCTCCACTTT.

V is TRBV12-3 or TRBV12-4 and J is TRBJ1-3; a weak D match, TRBD1 (5 bases). Deletions cut 5 bases from V and 4 bases from J, with 18 bases between. The CDR3 is made up of 16 amino acids. The CDR3 DNA reads TGTGCCAGCAGTCTAGACAGCCCTTCGGCCGGAAACACCATATATTTT. Its protein product is CASSLDSPSAGNTIYF.

V and J are TRBV15 and TRBJ2-1, with D unclear. Trimming pared 1 base from V and 5 bases from J, leaving 12 bases between. The CDR3 runs 15 residues. The germline V gene has CDR1 LNHNV and CDR2 YYDKDF (reference sequence). CDR3 amino acids: CATSRVKTPDNEQFF. The CDR3 nucleotides are TGTGCCACCAGCAGAGTAAAGACTCCTGACAATGAGCAGTTCTTC. Full variable domain (rest looked up from reference TRBV15 and TRBJ2-1): DAMVIQNPRYQVTQFGKPVTLSCSQTLNHNVMYWYQQKSSQAPKLLFHYYDKDFNNEADTPDNFQSRRPNTSFCFLDIRSPGLGDTAMYLCATSRVKTPDNEQFFGPGTRLTVL.

This clonotype was detected only a few times. The chain joins TRBV7-9 to TRBJ2-1, with D maybe TRBD2 (5 bases). Trimming left V 1 base short and J 8 bases short, with 6 bases between. The CDR3 covers 12 residues. From germline, CDR1 is SEHNR and CDR2 FQNEAQ (reference sequence). CDR3 sequence reads: CASSLERDEQFF. For the CDR3, the DNA is TGTGCCAGCAGCTTAGAGAGGGATGAGCAGTTCTTC. The variable domain in full, with the rest retrieved from reference TRBV7-9 and TRBJ2-1, is DTGVSQNPRHKITKRGQNVTFRCDPISEHNRLYWYRQTLGQGPEFLTYFQNEAQLEKSRLLSDRFSAERPKGSFSTLEIQRTEQGDSAMYLCASSLERDEQFFGPGTRLTVL.

The chain employs TRBV12-3 or TRBV12-4 and TRBJ2-1; 8 positions agree with TRBD2. Germline trimming cut 6 bases from V and 9 bases from J; bases unmatched to any gene: 4. This CDR3 spans 12 amino acids. CDR3 nucleotide sequence: TGTGCCAGCAGCGGACTAGCCGGTGAGCAGTTCTTC. Amino acids: CASSGLAGEQFF.

This clonotype came up many times. The chain uses TRBV20-1 and TRBJ2-1; D may correspond to TRBD1 or TRBD2 (5 bases each). CDR1 and CDR2 from the germline V gene are DFQATT and SNEGSKA (reference sequence). This CDR3 spans 13 amino acids. V lost 0 bases, J lost 5 bases, and 8 bases lay in between. CDR3 sequence: CSARDGGNNEQFF. The CDR3 coding sequence is TGCAGTGCTAGAGATGGGGGTAACAATGAGCAGTTCTTC.

This clonotype was picked up a small number of times. The limits of the CDR3 on the DNA are not certain, so only TCRdb's listed CDR3 is given. The chain is built from TRBV11-2 and TRBJ1-6; TRBD1, as called in the table, went unchecked against the DNA. The germline CDR1 and CDR2 sequences are SGHAT and FQNNGV. The CDR3 has 17 residues if both end residues are counted. The CDR3 here is CASSSSQGDVYNSPLHF.

This clonotype was seen more than once but under ten times. CDR3 amino acids: CASSWTSGSTDTQYF. For the CDR3, the DNA is TGTGCCAGCAGTTGGACTAGCGGAAGCACAGATACGCAGTATTTT. The V gene is TRBV27, the J gene TRBJ2-3; 10 bases are shared with TRBD2. V lost 4 bases to trimming and J lost 0 bases; unmatched junction nucleotides: 1. The CDR3 runs to 15 residues. Germline values: CDR1 MNHEY, CDR2 SMNVEV (reference sequence).